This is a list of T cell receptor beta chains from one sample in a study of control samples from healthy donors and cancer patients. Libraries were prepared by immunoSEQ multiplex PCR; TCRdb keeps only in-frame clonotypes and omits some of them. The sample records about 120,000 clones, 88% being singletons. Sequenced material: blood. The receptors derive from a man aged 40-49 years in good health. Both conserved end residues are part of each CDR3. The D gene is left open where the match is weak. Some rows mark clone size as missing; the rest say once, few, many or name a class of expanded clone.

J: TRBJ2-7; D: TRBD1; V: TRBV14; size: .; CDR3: CASRPTGTGIYEQYF; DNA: TGTGCCAGCAGACCAACCGGGACAGGGATATACGAGCAGTACTTC
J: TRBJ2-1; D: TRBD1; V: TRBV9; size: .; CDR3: CASSHSGTGYNEQFF; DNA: TGTGCCAGCAGCCACTCCGGGACAGGATACAATGAGCAGTTCTTC
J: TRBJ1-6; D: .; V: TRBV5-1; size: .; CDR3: CASTTGYNSPLHF; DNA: TGCGCCAGTACGACAGGCTATAATTCACCCCTCCACTTT
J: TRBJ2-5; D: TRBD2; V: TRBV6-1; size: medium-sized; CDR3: CASSEASGGQETQYF; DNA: TGTGCCAGCAGTGAAGCTAGCGGGGGCCAAGAGACCCAGTACTTC
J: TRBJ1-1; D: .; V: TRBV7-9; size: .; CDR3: CASSRETNTEAFF; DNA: TGTGCCAGCAGCCGAGAAACTAACACTGAAGCTTTCTTT
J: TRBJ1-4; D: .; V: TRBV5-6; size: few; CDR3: CASSGDGATNEKLFF; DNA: TGTGCCAGCAGCGGGGACGGTGCAACTAATGAAAAACTGTTTTTT
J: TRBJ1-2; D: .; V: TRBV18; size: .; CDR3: CASSPGPEGYGYTF; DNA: TGTGCCAGCTCACCGGGGCCTGAGGGCTATGGCTACACCTTC
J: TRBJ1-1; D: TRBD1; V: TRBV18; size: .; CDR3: CASSGAGGITEAFF; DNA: TGTGCCAGCTCAGGAGCAGGGGGCATCACTGAAGCTTTCTTT
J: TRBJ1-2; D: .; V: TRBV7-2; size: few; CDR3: CASSLGYSGDYGYTF; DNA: TGTGCCAGCAGCTTAGGTTACTCGGGGGACTATGGCTACACCTTC
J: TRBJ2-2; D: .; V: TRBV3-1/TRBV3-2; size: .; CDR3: CASSQDGDQPRDGELFF; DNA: TGTGCCAGCAGCCAAGATGGGGACCAACCGAGGGACGGGGAGCTGTTTTTT
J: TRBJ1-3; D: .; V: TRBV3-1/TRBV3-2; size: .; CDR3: CASSQYRPSGNTIYF; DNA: TGTGCCAGCAGCCAATACAGGCCCTCTGGAAACACCATATATTTT
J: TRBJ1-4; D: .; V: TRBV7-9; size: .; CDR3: CASSPPGTNEKLFF; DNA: TGTGCCAGCAGCCCGCCTGGGACTAATGAAAAACTGTTTTTT
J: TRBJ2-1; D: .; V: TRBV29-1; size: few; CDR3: CSVEGWGHEQFF; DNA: TGCAGCGTTGAAGGTTGGGGCCATGAGCAGTTCTTC
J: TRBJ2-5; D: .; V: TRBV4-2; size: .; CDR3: CASSQADRLPQETQYF; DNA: TGTGCCAGCAGCCAAGCAGACAGACTTCCCCAAGAGACCCAGTACTTC
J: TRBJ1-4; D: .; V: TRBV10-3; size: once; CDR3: CAISRDVGEKLFF; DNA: TGTGCCATCAGCCGGGACGTCGGCGAAAAACTGTTTTTT
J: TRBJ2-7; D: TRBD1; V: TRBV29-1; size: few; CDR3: CSVDVGGTGVSEQYF; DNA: TGCAGCGTTGATGTCGGAGGGACAGGGGTGAGCGAGCAGTACTTC
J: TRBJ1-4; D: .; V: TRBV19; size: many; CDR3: CASTKGWGEKLFF; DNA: TGTGCCAGTACCAAGGGGTGGGGTGAAAAACTGTTTTTT
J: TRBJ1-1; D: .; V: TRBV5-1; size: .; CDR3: CASSLGQANTEAFF; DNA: TGCGCCAGCAGCTTGGGACAGGCCAACACTGAAGCTTTCTTT
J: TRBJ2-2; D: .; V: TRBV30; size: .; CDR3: CAWSVLTGELFF; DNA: TGTGCCTGGAGTGTACTCACCGGGGAGCTGTTTTTT
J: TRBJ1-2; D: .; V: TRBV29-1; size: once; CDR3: CSVALSRAGNGYTF; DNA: TGCAGCGTTGCCCTTAGCAGGGCGGGGAATGGCTACACCTTC
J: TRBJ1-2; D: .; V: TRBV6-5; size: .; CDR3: CASSYNRVPYGYTF; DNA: TGTGCCAGCAGTTATAACAGGGTCCCCTATGGCTACACCTTC
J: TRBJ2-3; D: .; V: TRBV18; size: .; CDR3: CASSPFFRYTDTQYF; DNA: TGTGCCAGCTCCCCCTTTTTTCGGTACACAGATACGCAGTATTTT
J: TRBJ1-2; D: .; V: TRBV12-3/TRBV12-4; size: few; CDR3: CASSLRQDGGYTF; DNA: TGTGCCAGCAGTTTAAGGCAGGACGGGGGCTACACCTTC
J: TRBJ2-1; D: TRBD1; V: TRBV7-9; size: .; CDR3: CASSSNRGSSYNEQFF; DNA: TGTGCCAGCAGCTCGAACAGGGGGAGCTCCTACAATGAGCAGTTCTTC
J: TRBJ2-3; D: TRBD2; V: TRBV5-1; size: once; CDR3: CASRPAGGETDTQYF; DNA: TGCGCCAGCAGACCCGCTGGGGGGGAAACAGATACGCAGTATTTT
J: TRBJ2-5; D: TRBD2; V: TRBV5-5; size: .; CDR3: CASSLLAGGQETQYF; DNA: TGTGCCAGCAGCCTTCTAGCGGGGGGGCAAGAGACCCAGTACTTC
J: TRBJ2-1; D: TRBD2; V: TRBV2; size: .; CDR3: CASSVGAGGPNEQFF; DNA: TGTGCCAGCAGTGTAGGAGCGGGGGGGCCCAATGAGCAGTTCTTC
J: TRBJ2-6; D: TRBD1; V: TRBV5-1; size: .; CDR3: CASSLGGTGGPSGANVLTF; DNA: TGCGCCAGCAGCTTGGGCGGCACAGGGGGGCCCTCTGGGGCCAACGTCCTGACTTTC
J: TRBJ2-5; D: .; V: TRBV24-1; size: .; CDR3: CATSDSRGVQETQYF; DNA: TGTGCCACCAGTGATTCACGGGGAGTCCAAGAGACCCAGTACTTC
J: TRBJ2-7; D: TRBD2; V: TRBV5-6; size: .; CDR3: CASSPGWRGSDEQYF; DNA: TGTGCCAGCAGCCCAGGGTGGCGGGGGTCTGACGAGCAGTACTTC
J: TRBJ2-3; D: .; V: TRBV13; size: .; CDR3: CASSIDLRFTDTQYF; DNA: TGTGCCAGCAGCATAGACTTACGGTTCACAGATACGCAGTATTTT
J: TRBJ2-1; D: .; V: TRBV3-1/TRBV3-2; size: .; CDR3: CASRGGGYGGEQFF; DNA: TGTGCCAGCAGAGGGGGAGGGTATGGGGGTGAGCAGTTCTTC
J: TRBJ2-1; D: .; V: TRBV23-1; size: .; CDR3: CASVPGSALKGNEQFF; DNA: TGCGCCAGCGTACCCGGTTCGGCTCTCAAGGGCAATGAGCAGTTCTTC
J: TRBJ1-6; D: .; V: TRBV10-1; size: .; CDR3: CASSDSVNSPLHF; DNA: TGCGCCAGCAGTGACAGCGTTAATTCACCCCTCCACTTT
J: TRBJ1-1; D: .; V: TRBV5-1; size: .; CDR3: CASSRPDRNTEAFF; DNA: TGCGCCAGCAGCCGACCGGACAGGAACACTGAAGCTTTCTTT
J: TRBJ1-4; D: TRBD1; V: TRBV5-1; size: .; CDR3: CASSRDRDNEKLFF; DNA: TGCGCCAGCAGCCGGGACAGGGACAATGAAAAACTGTTTTTT